This T cell receptor beta chain was observed in a study of blood T cell repertoires in COVID-19. The germline V gene has CDR1 SGHKS and CDR2 YYEKEE (reference sequence). The ends lost 0 bases at V and 4 bases at J; junction bases unmatched: 12. The CDR3 consists of 17 residues. Authors' processing steps: It was from reference gene primer amplification that nucleated cell counts were estimated. Profiled with immunoSEQ multiplex PCR; TCRdb holds only in-frame clones, not every one. That table is the source of V, J and clone size, and D and trimming were worked out from the DNA. The profile shows approximately 480,000 clones, roughly 89% of them singletons.

This clonotype was obtained from a man aged 18 to 30 with COVID-19, enrolled during active disease. The chain employs TRBV5-5 and TRBJ2-5; 7 positions agree with TRBD1. The sequenced sample was peripheral blood. CDR3 loop: CASSLGQGILSGETQYF. CDR3 bases: TGTGCCAGCAGCTTGGGACAGGGAATATTAAGTGGAGAGACCCAGTACTTC.